This T cell receptor beta chain is drawn from a study of blood T cell repertoires in COVID-19. The assay was immunoSEQ multiplex PCR, and TCRdb's table has in-frame clones only and misses some. The sample contains approximately 290,000 clones, roughly 91% of which appear only once. The CDR3 spans 15 residues. J lost 9 bases, V lost 7 bases, and 15 bases had no gene match. Germline-derived CDR1 and CDR2 are MNHEY and SVGAGI. Material for sequencing was peripheral blood. V gene TRBV6-5 combines with J gene TRBJ2-1, with 7 bases that match TRBD2. The sequence came from a man under 40 with acute or convalescent COVID-19. This CDR3 is CASTLEGGPMGEQFF. The CDR3 coding sequence is TGTGCCAGCACATTGGAGGGAGGGCCGATGGGTGAGCAGTTCTTC.